This is a list of T cell receptor beta chains from one sample in a study of cytomegalovirus exposure and HLA in healthy donors. The data were produced by immunoSEQ multiplex PCR, yet TCRdb's version contains in-frame clones alone and is incomplete. Of about 220,000 clones listed, around 80% are singletons. Sequencing used PBMCs. The receptors come from a man in his forties in good health and CMV-seropositive. CDR3s include the opening cysteine and the closing phenylalanine or tryptophan. D genes are given only for firm matches. Size tells how often a clone was seen (once, few, many) or the class of an expanded clone, and some rows leave it out.

v_call: TRBV5-1
clone_size: -
d_call: -
j_call: TRBJ1-5
cdr3_nt: TGCGCCAGCAGCCGGACGGGGGAAAGGAGTCAGCCCCAGCATTTT
cdr3_aa: CASSRTGERSQPQHF

v_call: TRBV28
clone_size: -
d_call: -
j_call: TRBJ2-7
cdr3_nt: TGTGCCAGCATCTTTAACCGGCCCCGGGAACACTCGCGGAGATACGAGCAGTACTTC
cdr3_aa: CASIFNRPREHSRRYEQYF

v_call: TRBV5-1
clone_size: -
d_call: TRBD2
j_call: TRBJ2-5
cdr3_nt: TGCGCCAGCAGTCTAGCGGGAGGGCCGGGGGAGACCCAGTACTTC
cdr3_aa: CASSLAGGPGETQYF

v_call: TRBV5-1
clone_size: -
d_call: -
j_call: TRBJ2-1
cdr3_nt: TGCGCCAGCAGCTTGGGAGGGGCGGGGTCCTACAATGAGCAGTTCTTC
cdr3_aa: CASSLGGAGSYNEQFF

v_call: TRBV10-2
clone_size: -
d_call: TRBD2
j_call: TRBJ2-7
cdr3_nt: TGCGCCAGCAGTTTGACTAGCGGGCCCAGCTCCTACGAGCAGTACTTC
cdr3_aa: CASSLTSGPSSYEQYF

v_call: TRBV10-3
clone_size: -
d_call: TRBD1
j_call: TRBJ2-3
cdr3_nt: TGTGCCATCAGTGAGTCGAGCGGGACAGGGAGCACAGATACGCAGTATTTT
cdr3_aa: CAISESSGTGSTDTQYF

v_call: TRBV2
clone_size: -
d_call: -
j_call: TRBJ2-7
cdr3_nt: TGTGCCAGCAAGATAGACTACGAGCAGTACTTC
cdr3_aa: CASKIDYEQYF

v_call: TRBV6-5
clone_size: -
d_call: TRBD1
j_call: TRBJ2-5
cdr3_nt: TGTGCCAGCAGTTACACGAACAGGGGGCTAGAGACCCAGTACTTC
cdr3_aa: CASSYTNRGLETQYF

v_call: TRBV4-1
clone_size: once
d_call: TRBD2
j_call: TRBJ2-7
cdr3_nt: TGCGCCAGCAGCCAAGATTCGACTAGCGGGAGGTACGAGCAGTACTTC
cdr3_aa: CASSQDSTSGRYEQYF

v_call: TRBV5-1
clone_size: -
d_call: -
j_call: TRBJ1-1
cdr3_nt: TGCGCCAGTACCCGGGGGGAGGGGTCGAACACTGAAGCTTTCTTT
cdr3_aa: CASTRGEGSNTEAFF

v_call: TRBV27
clone_size: -
d_call: -
j_call: TRBJ1-2
cdr3_nt: TGTGCCAGCAGTTTAGCGGGAAGCATGCTTAGGACCTATGGCTACACCTTC
cdr3_aa: CASSLAGSMLRTYGYTF

v_call: TRBV7-6
clone_size: -
d_call: TRBD1
j_call: TRBJ2-3
cdr3_nt: TGTGCCAGCAGCCCATCGGCCGGGACAGGGGCAGATACGCAGTATTTT
cdr3_aa: CASSPSAGTGADTQYF

v_call: TRBV28
clone_size: -
d_call: -
j_call: TRBJ2-7
cdr3_nt: TGTGCCAGCAGTTTGGAGGGGGCGCGGCAGTACTTC
cdr3_aa: CASSLEGARQYF

v_call: TRBV5-1
clone_size: -
d_call: TRBD2
j_call: TRBJ2-7
cdr3_nt: TGCGCCAGCAGCTTGACTAGCGGGAGTCTCAACGAGCAGTACTTC
cdr3_aa: CASSLTSGSLNEQYF

v_call: TRBV9
clone_size: -
d_call: -
j_call: TRBJ1-5
cdr3_nt: TGTGCCAGCAGCGTTGGCGGGGGAGCCATCGATAGCAATCAGCCCCAGCATTTT
cdr3_aa: CASSVGGGAIDSNQPQHF

v_call: TRBV10-3
clone_size: -
d_call: TRBD2
j_call: TRBJ2-1
cdr3_nt: TGTGCCATCAGTTGTCCTTTGGGAGGGTGTGAGCAGTTCTTC
cdr3_aa: CAISCPLGGCEQFF

v_call: TRBV13
clone_size: -
d_call: -
j_call: TRBJ2-1
cdr3_nt: TGTGCCAGCAGCCTTTACAATGAGCAGTTCTTC
cdr3_aa: CASSLYNEQFF

v_call: TRBV4-1
clone_size: -
d_call: TRBD2
j_call: TRBJ2-2
cdr3_nt: TGCGCCAGCAGCCAAGAGGAGGGAGGGCCGAACACCGGGGAGCTGTTTTTT
cdr3_aa: CASSQEEGGPNTGELFF

v_call: TRBV18
clone_size: -
d_call: TRBD1
j_call: TRBJ1-2
cdr3_nt: TGTGCCAGCTCACAAGAGACAGGGGGTGCCTATGGCTACACCTTC
cdr3_aa: CASSQETGGAYGYTF

v_call: TRBV7-8
clone_size: once
d_call: TRBD1
j_call: TRBJ1-1
cdr3_nt: TGTGCCAGCAGCAGGACAGGGACCTTCATTGAAGCTTTCTTT
cdr3_aa: CASSRTGTFIEAFF

v_call: TRBV19
clone_size: -
d_call: -
j_call: TRBJ1-2
cdr3_nt: TGTGCCAGTAGTAAAGACGGCCCCGCGGGTTACGGCTACACCTTC
cdr3_aa: CASSKDGPAGYGYTF

v_call: TRBV11-2
clone_size: -
d_call: -
j_call: TRBJ2-1
cdr3_nt: TGTGCCAGCAGCTTAGGTCTGGGGGGAGGGGGTTACTACAATGAGCAGTTCTTC
cdr3_aa: CASSLGLGGGGYYNEQFF

v_call: TRBV30
clone_size: -
d_call: TRBD1
j_call: TRBJ1-4
cdr3_nt: TGTGCCTGGAGTGTATGGGGCAGGGGGCTTACCCGAAATGAAAAACTGTTTTTT
cdr3_aa: CAWSVWGRGLTRNEKLFF

v_call: TRBV6-5
clone_size: -
d_call: TRBD1
j_call: TRBJ2-6
cdr3_nt: TGTGCCAGCAGTCGGACAGGCTCTGGGGCCAACGTCCTGACTTTC
cdr3_aa: CASSRTGSGANVLTF

v_call: TRBV25-1
clone_size: -
d_call: TRBD2
j_call: TRBJ2-1
cdr3_nt: TGTGCCAGCAGTGACCCGGGGACTAGCGGGGGGGGCAATGAGCAGTTCTTC
cdr3_aa: CASSDPGTSGGGNEQFF

v_call: TRBV4-1
clone_size: -
d_call: -
j_call: TRBJ1-6
cdr3_nt: TGCGCCAGCAGCAATCAGGGTTTCGATAATTCACCCCTCCACTTT
cdr3_aa: CASSNQGFDNSPLHF

v_call: TRBV18
clone_size: -
d_call: -
j_call: TRBJ1-5
cdr3_nt: TGTGCCAGCTCACCAGAGGATCAGCCCCAGCATTTT
cdr3_aa: CASSPEDQPQHF

v_call: TRBV29-1
clone_size: -
d_call: TRBD1
j_call: TRBJ2-7
cdr3_nt: TGCAGCGGGGGACAGAGCTCCTACGAGCAGTACTTC
cdr3_aa: CSGGQSSYEQYF

v_call: TRBV19
clone_size: -
d_call: TRBD2
j_call: TRBJ2-2
cdr3_nt: TGTGCCAGTACTAGGTCTAGCGGGAAGAACACCGGGGAGCTGTTTTTT
cdr3_aa: CASTRSSGKNTGELFF

v_call: TRBV29-1
clone_size: -
d_call: TRBD1
j_call: TRBJ1-1
cdr3_nt: TGCAGCACCCGACAGGGACTGAACACTGAAGCTTTCTTT
cdr3_aa: CSTRQGLNTEAFF

v_call: TRBV27
clone_size: few
d_call: -
j_call: TRBJ2-5
cdr3_nt: TGTGCCAGCAGTTTTCAGGGGCTCGGGGAGACCCAGTACTTC
cdr3_aa: CASSFQGLGETQYF

v_call: TRBV27
clone_size: -
d_call: -
j_call: TRBJ1-1
cdr3_nt: TGTGCCAGCAGTTCCCGGGAAAACACTGAAGCTTTCTTT
cdr3_aa: CASSSRENTEAFF

v_call: TRBV6-1
clone_size: -
d_call: -
j_call: TRBJ1-1
cdr3_nt: TGTGCCAGCAGTCTCCCGGGAGGCACTGAAGCTTTCTTT
cdr3_aa: CASSLPGGTEAFF

v_call: TRBV10-1
clone_size: -
d_call: TRBD2
j_call: TRBJ2-1
cdr3_nt: TGCGCCAGCAGTTCTAGCGGGAGGCGCCATGAGCAGTTCTTC
cdr3_aa: CASSSSGRRHEQFF

v_call: TRBV5-1
clone_size: -
d_call: TRBD2
j_call: TRBJ2-3
cdr3_nt: TGCGCCAGCAGCTTGGTCCAGGGAGCGGGATGGCAGTATTTT
cdr3_aa: CASSLVQGAGWQYF

v_call: TRBV10-3
clone_size: few
d_call: TRBD1
j_call: TRBJ2-5
cdr3_nt: TGTGCCATCAGCGAAAGAGGGACAGGGGAGGGAGAGACCCAGTACTTC
cdr3_aa: CAISERGTGEGETQYF

v_call: TRBV11-3
clone_size: -
d_call: TRBD2
j_call: TRBJ2-1
cdr3_nt: TGTGCCAGCACCCTGGGCGGGAGGGCGGCTGAGCAGTTCTTC
cdr3_aa: CASTLGGRAAEQFF

v_call: TRBV5-1
clone_size: -
d_call: -
j_call: TRBJ2-4
cdr3_nt: TGCGCCAGCAGCTTGGGGACAGCGGGGAGGGACATTCAGTACTTC
cdr3_aa: CASSLGTAGRDIQYF

v_call: TRBV11-2
clone_size: -
d_call: TRBD2
j_call: TRBJ2-1
cdr3_nt: TGTGCCAGCAGCTTTCTAAGCGGGGGCTACAATGAGCAGTTCTTC
cdr3_aa: CASSFLSGGYNEQFF

v_call: TRBV5-4
clone_size: -
d_call: TRBD1
j_call: TRBJ2-5
cdr3_nt: TGTGCCAGCAGCTTTTGGGACAGGCAAGAGACCCAGTACTTC
cdr3_aa: CASSFWDRQETQYF